Here is one TCR beta chain with its context. This sample was included in a study of blood T cell repertoires in COVID-19. Study summary: From the United States, Italy and Spain came samples of acute and convalescent COVID-19. The analysed material was cDNA or gDNA that came from T cells, B-cell-depleted T cells, or PBMCs.

The V gene end was trimmed by 3 bases and the J gene end by 7 bases; junction bases not matched to a gene: 8. Germline V lookup: CDR1 SGHTA, CDR2 FQGNSA. The CDR3 contains 15 residues. Authors' analysis steps: Using reference gene primer amplification, nucleated cell counts were estimated. Profiled with immunoSEQ multiplex PCR; TCRdb holds only in-frame clones, not every one. V and J calls and clone size come straight from that table; D and trimming were deduced from the DNA. The table has about 210,000 clones, around 80% seen once. The TCR was taken from a woman aged 40-49 years with acute or convalescent COVID-19. This sequence joins TRBV7-2 and TRBJ2-2; 7 bases are shared with TRBD2. Sequences were obtained from peripheral blood. CDR3 in DNA: TGTGCCAGCAGCTTGGCTAGCGGTCTTGGCGGGGAGCTGTTTTTT. Translation: CASSLASGLGGELFF.